This paragraph covers one T cell receptor (beta chain) sequence. Its specificity is unknown. The data derive from a study of cytomegalovirus exposure and HLA in healthy donors. Both 60 Vbeta primers and 13 Jbeta primers went into the PCR. The protocol was immunoSEQ multiplex PCR, while the TCRdb copy is restricted to in-frame clones and leaves out a portion. The table shows about 21,000 clones, with about 80% occurring only once. Germline CDR1 reads SGHNT; CDR2 reads YENEEA. Trimming took off 5 bases at V and 0 bases at J, with 11 bases between the two ends. The CDR3 runs to 15 residues. Study results and limitations: Immune exposure data for these donors was limited to CMV serostatus. Sequencing depth roughly uniform across donors was assumed in presence/absence analyses.

Each donor was healthy, and each was a bone marrow donor. The gene calls are TRBV11-3 and TRBJ2-1, with D possibly TRBD1 on 5 matching bases. The specimen was PBMCs. The receptor was isolated from a man in his sixties in good health and CMV-seronegative. The CDR3 sequence: CASSTRQSSYNEQFF. The DNA for the CDR3 is TGTGCCAGCAGCACTCGACAGTCCTCCTACAATGAGCAGTTCTTC.